This entry lists 6 T cell receptor beta chains sequenced from one sample in a study of shared clonotypes between healthy human individuals. Using immunoSEQ multiplex PCR, the repertoire was profiled, and TCRdb retains in-frame clones only, with some absent. The table has roughly 2.5 million clones, more than 90% seen once. The material sequenced was naive CD4+ T cells sorted from blood. Regarding subset: CD45RA+ positively selected. Receptors were obtained from a man younger than 35 in good health.

This clone occurred a few times. The rearrangement uses TRBV10-3 and TRBJ1-1; 8 bases align to TRBD1. This CDR3 has 12 residues. Germline CDR1 and CDR2: ENHRY and SYGVKD. With 5 bases clipped from V and 11 bases from J, the junction kept 7 bases outside the gene matches. CDR3 amino acids: CAISNWTGSAFF. The CDR3 DNA reads TGTGCCATCAGTAACTGGACAGGGAGCGCTTTCTTT.

Regarding this clone: At one boundary the junction diverges from the germline segment, which might be a read error. The J gene is TRBJ2-7, the V gene TRBV7-8, with TRBD1 matching 9 bases. CDR1 and CDR2 (germline): SGHVS, FQNEAQ. The CDR3 has 14 amino acids. The DNA for the CDR3 is TGTGCCAGCAGCTTAGTGGCCCCAGACAGGGGGGTATGCTTC. Its translation: CASSLVAPDRGVCF.

J is TRBJ1-1 and V is TRBV30; D is unclear. The length of the CDR3 is 11 residues. Germline CDR1 reads GTSNPN; CDR2 reads SVGIG (reference sequence). With 5 bases removed from V and 1 base from J, the gap between germline ends came to 5 bases. The CDR3 is CAWLRNTEAFF. CDR3 nucleotides: TGTGCCTGGCTCAGGAACACTGAAGCTTTCTTT.

CDR3 residues: CASDRQTGSGNTIYF. The CDR3 nucleotides read TGTGCCAGTGACAGACAGACCGGCTCTGGAAACACCATATATTTT. The V gene is TRBV27, the J gene TRBJ1-3; possibly TRBD1 for D (5 bases). Germline CDR1 MNHEY, CDR2 SMNVEV (reference sequence). V was trimmed by 9 bases and J by 0 bases, leaving 15 bases between them. The CDR3 extends over 15 amino acids.

The V and J genes are TRBV27 and TRBJ2-3; D is perhaps TRBD2 (5 bases). The CDR3 spans 19 residues. The V end lost 0 bases, the J end lost 1 base, and 20 bases lay between the germline ends. Germline lookup yields CDR1 MNHEY and CDR2 SMNVEV (reference sequence). This CDR3 is CASSLSSGSRLRGTDTQYF. The DNA of the CDR3 is TGTGCCAGCAGTTTATCATCTGGGAGCCGGTTGCGGGGCACAGATACGCAGTATTTT.

The chain recombines TRBV2 with TRBJ2-7; D perhaps matches TRBD1 (5 bases). CDR1 is SNHLY and CDR2 is FYNNEI in the germline V gene. V was clipped by 5 bases and J by 5 bases, with 13 bases between them. CDR3 length equals 13 residues. The CDR3 here is CASSSGPGDEQYF. The DNA of the CDR3 is TGTGCCAGCAGTTCAGGGCCTGGCGACGAGCAGTACTTC.